This TCR beta chain came from a study of blood T cell repertoires in COVID-19. In the study overall: Acute-phase and convalescent COVID-19 samples originated in the United States, Italy and Spain. From T cells, B-cell-depleted T cells, or PBMCs came the material, which was cDNA or gDNA.

The ends lost 4 bases at V and 7 bases at J; junction bases unmatched: 10. From germline, CDR1 is SNHLY and CDR2 FYNNEI. This CDR3 is 15 amino acids long. This clone was detected many times. Original methodology: Cell counts per sample came from amplifying reference gene primers. Assay: immunoSEQ multiplex PCR; the TCRdb copy retains only in-frame clones and omits some. Clone size and the V and J calls come from that table; the DNA yielded D and trimming. Among about 160,000 clones, roughly 73% were seen once, and the ten largest hold around 2.8%. J is TRBJ2-7 and V is TRBV2; TRBD2 matches at 10 bases. Input material: peripheral blood. This sequence was found in a man aged 70-80 years with acute or convalescent COVID-19. CDR3 amino acids: CASSVLSGGAGEQYF. DNA of the CDR3: TGTGCCAGCAGTGTCTTGAGCGGGGGGGCCGGAGAGCAGTACTTC.